Listed below are T cell receptor beta chains from one sample, sequenced in a study of blood T cell repertoires in COVID-19. Assay used: immunoSEQ multiplex PCR; TCRdb lists only in-frame clones, some missing. The sample carries some 500,000 clones, 88% recorded once. Sequenced sample: PBMCs or T cells enriched from blood (not recorded which). The receptors shown here come from a woman aged 40 to 49 who had recovered from COVID-19. Each CDR3 is given with its conserved first and last residue. Fields, in order: V gene, J gene, CDR3 protein.

TRBV6-2/TRBV6-3	TRBJ2-1	CASSYGTGAYNEQFF
TRBV3-1/TRBV3-2	TRBJ1-2	CASSQFVGGNGYTF
TRBV7-2	TRBJ2-7	CASSRGGGFSYEQYF
TRBV7-2	TRBJ1-1	CASSLPGQLTEAFF
TRBV19	TRBJ1-2	CASSTLGQGAGVIGYTF
TRBV6-6	TRBJ2-1	CASSQLGLAGGPYNEQFF
TRBV10-3	TRBJ1-6	CAIRGDRNSPLHF
TRBV7-8	TRBJ1-2	CASSLSQDRGYTF
TRBV11-2	TRBJ1-2	CASSSAIGGGRTNYGYTF
TRBV12-3/TRBV12-4	TRBJ2-1	CASSLITSGSQFF
TRBV2	TRBJ2-7	CASSESPGLAGVSEQYF
TRBV19	TRBJ1-5	CASSIGADRNQPQHF
TRBV30	TRBJ1-5	CAWSDSGRSQPQHF
TRBV18	TRBJ1-5	CASRTGNNQPQHF
TRBV9	TRBJ2-2	CASSAQQGGGTGELFF
TRBV5-6	TRBJ1-4	CASSWGQGAEKLFF
TRBV5-5	TRBJ1-5	CASSLEHDQPQHF
TRBV11-2	TRBJ1-1	CASSYRGDTEAFF
TRBV6-5	TRBJ1-1	CASSDIQGVSTEAFF
TRBV7-2	TRBJ1-1	CASSPWTGVRNTEAFF
TRBV5-1	TRBJ1-1	CASTQSGGRDTEAFF
TRBV19	TRBJ2-7	CASSRALPPYEQYF
TRBV12-3/TRBV12-4	TRBJ1-1	CASSDRVHTEAFF
TRBV6-1	TRBJ1-2	CASSEISWDRGYGYTF
TRBV27	TRBJ1-4	CASPSSGSNEKLFF
TRBV27	TRBJ2-5	CASSFALRRETQYF
TRBV2	TRBJ2-7	CASSKSAYEQYF
TRBV4-3	TRBJ1-2	CASSQDRGTYGYTF
TRBV10-2	TRBJ2-7	CASSERGGGKPYEQYF
TRBV24-1	TRBJ2-7	CATSDVARAAYEQYF
TRBV6-2/TRBV6-3	TRBJ1-1	CASSAAHRLRGAEAFF
TRBV19	TRBJ1-5	CASSGRVNQPQHF
TRBV4-1	TRBJ1-2	CASSQEGETTSSYTF
TRBV7-2	TRBJ1-1	CASSLGQGAEAFF
TRBV29-1	TRBJ2-1	CSDAEREAYNEQFF
TRBV11-2	TRBJ1-3	CASSVNDRGDTIYF
TRBV6-1	TRBJ2-3	CASSEATSRSHDTQYF
TRBV7-2	TRBJ2-2	CASSLTLAGNTGELFF
TRBV7-2	TRBJ2-5	CASSPRGPETQYF
TRBV11-3	TRBJ2-1	CASSLVVTEDEQFF
TRBV6-2/TRBV6-3	TRBJ2-7	CASSYGGSSGTYEQYF
TRBV18	TRBJ2-1	CASSLTSAGTSGSNEQFF
TRBV10-3	TRBJ2-1	CAISEASTSAIYNEQFF